This paragraph reports one T cell receptor beta chain. Produced via immunoSEQ multiplex PCR; TCRdb's table is partial and in-frame only. The sample lists about 370,000 clones; around 87% were seen once. This sample is drawn from a study of blood T cell repertoires in COVID-19. From germline, CDR1 is MNHEY and CDR2 SVGAGI. The CDR3 covers 15 residues. The V end was cut by 6 bases, the J end by 4 bases, with 18 bases between. Sequencing was done on a sample of peripheral blood. The chain links TRBV6-5 to TRBJ1-2; weak D call: TRBD1 (6 bases). This sequence originates from a woman in her 30s with COVID-19, enrolled during active disease. DNA for the CDR3: TGTGCCAGCAGCCAGGGGAGTCCTGGGTTCTATGGCTACACCTTC. Protein: CASSQGSPGFYGYTF.